Below are 21 T cell receptor beta chains sequenced from a single sample in a study of T cell responses to AZD1222 COVID-19 vaccine. Clones were read by immunoSEQ multiplex PCR, and TCRdb kept only the in-frame ones, dropping some. The repertoire includes over 85,000 clones, roughly 89% of them detected once, and about 16% sits in the top ten. This specimen consisted of peripheral blood, obtained 28 days after the second AZD1222 dose. These receptors originate from an adult who received the AZD1222 COVID-19 vaccine.

The rearrangement uses TRBV3-1 (or the pseudogene TRBV3-2) and TRBJ1-5; maybe TRBD1 (5 bases). The ends were cut back, 1 base at V and 6 bases at J, with 7 bases in the middle. Per germline, CDR1 LGHDT and CDR2 YNNKEL (reference sequence). The CDR3 runs 13 residues. CDR3 in amino acids: CASSQGGGQPQHF. The CDR3 nucleotides read TGTGCCAGCAGCCAAGGGGGCGGTCAGCCCCAGCATTTT.

The chain links TRBV27 to TRBJ1-4; D not certain. Trimming left V 7 bases short and J 5 bases short, with 17 bases between. The CDR3 is 15 amino acids. Germline V gene data show CDR1 as MNHEY and CDR2 as SMNVEV (reference sequence). The CDR3 reads CASTSLGQINEKLFF. The CDR3 DNA reads as TGTGCCAGCACCAGCCTCGGGCAGATAAATGAAAAACTGTTTTTT.

This clone was observed once. V is TRBV7-9 and J is TRBJ1-2; tentatively, D is TRBD1 (6 bases). Trimming removed 9 bases from V and 8 bases from J, with 19 bases in between. Germline-derived CDR1 and CDR2 are SEHNR and FQNEAQ (reference sequence). This CDR3 comprises 13 residues. The CDR3 DNA sequence: TGTGCCAGGGAAGCGCCGGGGGCGTCCGGCTACACCTTC. Its translation: CAREAPGASGYTF.

The chain uses TRBV28 and TRBJ1-2; tentative D call: TRBD1 (5 bases). Per the germline V gene, CDR1 is MDHEN and CDR2 is SYDVKM. CDR3 length: 18 residues. V shed 5 bases and J shed 4 bases, with 26 bases lying between them. DNA of the CDR3: TGTGCCAGCAGTAATAAGGGGACGTCCAAACCGAGATCCTATGGCTACACCTTC. Its translation: CASSNKGTSKPRSYGYTF.

This chain connects TRBV7-4 to TRBJ2-1, with a tentative D call TRBD2 (6 bases). CDR3 length equals 12 residues. The V gene's germline CDR1 is SGHVT and CDR2 SQSDAQ. The CDR3 spells CVVGWGDNEQFF. CDR3 nucleotide sequence: TGTGTCGTAGGATGGGGGGACAATGAGCAGTTCTTC.

In this sample, this clone turned up a few times. The chain links TRBV30 to TRBJ1-3, with TRBD1 as a possible D gene (6 bases). This CDR3 has 15 amino acids. Trimming removed 3 bases at V and 2 bases at J, with 14 bases between. Germline V gene lookup returns CDR1 GTSNPN and CDR2 SVGIG (reference sequence). The CDR3 region is CAWSLQGTTGNTIYF. The CDR3 nucleotides are TGTGCCTGGAGCCTACAGGGAACTACTGGAAACACCATATATTTT.

The V gene is TRBV27, the J gene TRBJ2-1, with 7 bases fitting TRBD1. There are 16 residues in the CDR3. V was clipped by 5 bases and J by 4 bases; unmatched bases: 11. CDR1 and CDR2 (germline): MNHEY, SMNVEV (reference sequence). DNA for the CDR3: TGTGCCAGCAGTAGCTCGGGACAGAGCTTTTACAATGAGCAGTTCTTC. Residues: CASSSSGQSFYNEQFF.

The V and J genes are TRBV27 and TRBJ2-7; D is possibly TRBD2 (7 bases). V was cut by 10 bases and J by 2 bases, with 15 bases left in between. This CDR3 has 13 residues. Germline values: CDR1 MNHEY, CDR2 SMNVEV (reference sequence). The CDR3 bases are TGTGCCACCCGTAGGGGGGGAGCCTACGAGCAGTACTTC. Its protein is CATRRGGAYEQYF.

J is TRBJ2-4 and V is TRBV2; 7 bases match TRBD2. This CDR3 region has 14 residues. From germline, CDR1 is SNHLY and CDR2 FYNNEI. The J segment lost 8 bases and the V segment lost 8 bases, leaving 12 bases of the junction unmatched. CDR3 amino acids: CASGARGGLHIQYF. Written as DNA, the CDR3 is TGTGCCAGCGGAGCCCGGGGAGGGTTGCACATTCAGTACTTC. Based on the CDR3 plus reference TRBV2 and TRBJ2-4, the full variable domain is EPEVTQTPSHQVTQMGQEVILRCVPISNHLYFYWYRQILGQKVEFLVSFYNNEISEKSEIFDDQFSVERPDGSNFTLKIRSTKLEDSAMYFCASGARGGLHIQYFGAGTRLSVL.

The chain has TRBV15 and TRBJ1-1; TRBD1 aligns across 8 bases. There are 16 residues in the CDR3. CDR1 is LNHNV and CDR2 is YYDKDF in the germline V gene (reference sequence). V gave up 3 bases and J gave up 13 bases; unmatched junction bases: 19. This chain's CDR3 is CATSSPASGTGARFFF. In DNA form, the CDR3 reads TGTGCCACCAGCAGCCCCGCCTCCGGGACAGGAGCTCGTTTTTTCTTT.

The chain recombines TRBV11-3 with TRBJ1-2; perhaps TRBD1 as D (5 bases). Germline V CDR1 and CDR2: SGHNT, YENEEA. CDR3 size: 12 residues. The V end lost 5 bases, the J end lost 8 bases, and 12 bases lay between the germline ends. The CDR3 nucleotides read TGTGCCAGCAGCACAGGAGTGGAGGGCTACACCTTC. Its translation: CASSTGVEGYTF.

This clone was picked up one time. The chain couples TRBV4-1 to TRBJ1-3; the match to TRBD1 covers 9 bases. Unmatched junction bases numbered 8, after V lost 1 base and J lost 4 bases. The CDR3 extends over 17 amino acids. The germline V gene has CDR1 MGHRA and CDR2 YSYEKL. CDR3 sequence reads: CASSQATGGAGGNTIYF. CDR3 nucleotide sequence: TGCGCCAGCAGCCAAGCAACAGGGGGCGCAGGGGGAAACACCATATATTTT.

The chain uses TRBV27 and TRBJ2-1; TRBD2 agrees at 9 bases. Germline CDR1 is MNHEY and CDR2 is SMNVEV (reference sequence). The CDR3 is made up of 14 amino acids. J gave up 9 bases and V 6 bases, and 9 bases lay outside the gene matches. The CDR3 DNA sequence: TGTGCCAGCAGGTCGATGCGGGAGGGTATTGAGCAGTTCTTC. Protein: CASRSMREGIEQFF.

This clone showed up just once. V is TRBV6-5 and J is TRBJ1-2; D is uncertain. The V gene's germline CDR1 is MNHEY and CDR2 SVGAGI. V was trimmed by 0 bases and J by 5 bases, leaving 13 bases between them. The CDR3 spans 15 residues. The CDR3 DNA reads as TGTGCCAGCAGTTACTCTCGCGGAATTGGGTATGGCTACACCTTC. Translation gives CASSYSRGIGYGYTF.

The chain combines TRBV11-3 with TRBJ2-5, with D possibly matching TRBD1 (6 bases). Germline V lookup: CDR1 SGHNT, CDR2 YENEEA. V lost 4 bases to trimming and J lost 5 bases, with 11 bases between them. The CDR3 loop spans 13 amino acids. The chain's CDR3 is CASSSQGWETQYF. The CDR3 DNA reads TGTGCCAGCAGCTCACAGGGTTGGGAGACCCAGTACTTC.

This rearrangement joins TRBV10-3 to TRBJ1-2; the D gene is possibly TRBD1 (5 bases). Trimming pared 5 bases from V and 4 bases from J, leaving 17 bases between. This CDR3 has 15 residues. Germline V gene sequence: CDR1 ENHRY, CDR2 SYGVKD. CDR3 protein: CAISQQLLRGYGYTF. The CDR3 bases are TGTGCCATCAGTCAGCAGCTACTTAGGGGCTATGGCTACACCTTC.

The rearrangement links TRBV15 to TRBJ1-2, with D possibly TRBD1 on 5 matching bases. The CDR3 length is 13 residues. Between the trimmed V and J ends, which lost 5 bases and 5 bases, there was a span of 12 bases. Germline loops: CDR1 LNHNV, CDR2 YYDKDF (reference sequence). For the CDR3, the DNA is TGTGCCACCAGCGGCGGGACGCGGTATGGCTACACCTTC. Its protein is CATSGGTRYGYTF.

This rearrangement joins TRBV10-1 to TRBJ2-2; D not certain. With 3 bases removed from V and 4 bases from J, the gap between germline ends came to 6 bases. CDR1 and CDR2 (germline): WNHNN, SYGVQD (reference sequence). This CDR3 spans 13 amino acids. The CDR3 DNA is TGCGCCAGCAGTGATCTCGTCACCGGGGAGCTGTTTTTT. It yields the protein CASSDLVTGELFF.

This clone was picked up one time. CDR3 loop: CSALEGNYGYTF. CDR3 coding DNA: TGCAGCGCCTTGGAAGGGAACTATGGCTACACCTTC. The chain employs TRBV29-1 and TRBJ1-2; D call uncertain. Germline lookup yields CDR1 SQVTM and CDR2 ANQGSEA. With 7 bases removed from V and 2 bases from J, the gap between germline ends came to 11 bases. This CDR3 comprises 12 residues.

V is TRBV7-9 and J is TRBJ2-3; the D gene is possibly TRBD2 (5 bases). Trimming removed 2 bases from V and 5 bases from J, with 8 bases in between. CDR1 is SEHNR, CDR2 FQNEAQ, per germline (reference sequence). This CDR3 has 13 residues. The CDR3 region has the DNA TGTGCCAGCAGCTTACTAGCAGGAGATACGCAGTATTTT. This gives the protein CASSLLAGDTQYF.

The rearrangement links TRBV2 to TRBJ2-7, with D possibly matching TRBD2 (5 bases). The CDR3 has 11 residues. The germline V gene has CDR1 SNHLY and CDR2 FYNNEI. The V end lost 6 bases, the J end lost 12 bases, and 15 bases lay between the germline ends. The CDR3 coding sequence is TGTGCCAGCAGCTTGGATCGGGCGGGGTACTTC. Translating it yields CASSLDRAGYF.